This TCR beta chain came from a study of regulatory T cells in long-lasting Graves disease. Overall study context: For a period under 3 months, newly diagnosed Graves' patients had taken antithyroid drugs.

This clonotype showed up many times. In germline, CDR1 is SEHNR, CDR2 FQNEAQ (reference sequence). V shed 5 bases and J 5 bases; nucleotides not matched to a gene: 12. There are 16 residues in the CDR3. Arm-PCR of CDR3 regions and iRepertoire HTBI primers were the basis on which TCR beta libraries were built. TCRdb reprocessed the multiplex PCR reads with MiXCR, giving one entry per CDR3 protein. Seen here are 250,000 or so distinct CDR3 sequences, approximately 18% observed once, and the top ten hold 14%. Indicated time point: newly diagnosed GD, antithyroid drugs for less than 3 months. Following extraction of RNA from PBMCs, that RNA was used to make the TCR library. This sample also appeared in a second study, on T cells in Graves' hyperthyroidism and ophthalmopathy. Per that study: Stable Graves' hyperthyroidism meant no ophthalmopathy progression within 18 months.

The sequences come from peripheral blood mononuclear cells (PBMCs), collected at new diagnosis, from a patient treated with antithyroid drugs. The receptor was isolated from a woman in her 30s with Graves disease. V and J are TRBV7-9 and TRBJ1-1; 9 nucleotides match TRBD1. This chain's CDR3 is CASSSAPGTGSTEAFF. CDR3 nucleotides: TGTGCCAGCAGCAGCGCACCGGGGACAGGGTCGACTGAAGCTTTCTTT.